This T cell receptor beta chain was sequenced in a study of vaccination effects on CD4 cells after COVID-19. As for the study in general: Samples that were drawn after vaccination came a median of 72 days after the second dose.

ViraFEST expansion of antigen-specific CD4+ T cells with viral peptide pools preceded sequencing. Upon completion of 10 to 11 days in culture, CD4+ T cells were isolated. Each participant was given two doses of one vaccine (BNT162b2 or mRNA-1273). Prior SARS-CoV-2 infection was absent in the vaccine recipients, as shown by negative nucleocapsid antibodies. This clone appeared a single time. As yet, its antigen is unknown. Profiled with immunoSEQ multiplex PCR; TCRdb holds only in-frame clones, not every one. The data show tens of thousands of clones, with 65% to 90% seen just once and 5.5% to 7.5% held by the top ten. This TCR was recovered from a human donor who received a COVID-19 vaccine. Some clones in this sample may be carry-over from other donors' samples. The sequencing here drew on CD4+ T cells from PBMCs cultured with SARS-CoV-2 spike peptides, taken after COVID-19 vaccination.

In nucleotides, the CDR3 is TGCGCCAGCAGCTTGCAAGTCACTCCGTTAGTTTACAATGAGCAGTTCTTC. Translated, it gives CASSLQVTPLVYNEQFF. The genes are TRBV5-1 and TRBJ2-1, with unresolved D. This CDR3 comprises 17 residues. V was trimmed by 1 base and J by 4 bases, leaving 18 bases between them. Germline assignment: CDR1 SGHRS and CDR2 YFSETQ.